Below are 25 T cell receptor beta chains sequenced from a single sample in a study of T cell repertoires and Cas9 in healthy adults. This table comes from immunoSEQ multiplex PCR, and its TCRdb copy is limited to in-frame clones, with some not included. In the table there are approximately 23,000 clones, roughly nine tenths of which are singletons. Sequencing was done on a sample of CD4+ effector T cells (CD127+, CD25-, CD137-, CD154-) from PBMCs; culture status not recorded. The receptors here all came from a human donor in good health.

V gene TRBV10-3 combines with J gene TRBJ2-5; 8 bases line up with TRBD1. This CDR3 has 15 residues. The V segment lost 6 bases and the J segment 2 bases; nucleotides outside the gene matches: 8. Germline lookup yields CDR1 ENHRY and CDR2 SYGVKD. For the CDR3, the DNA is TGTGCCATCAGCGACCCCAGGGGGCGTCAAGAGACCCAGTACTTC. It is translated as CAISDPRGRQETQYF.

V and J are TRBV11-3 and TRBJ2-1; D might be TRBD2 (6 bases). The V end was cut by 5 bases, the J end by 3 bases, with 11 bases between. Germline lookup yields CDR1 SGHNT and CDR2 YENEEA. The CDR3 loop spans 14 amino acids. The DNA of the CDR3 is TGTGCCAGCAGCCTAGGAGGGGACTACAATGAGCAGTTCTTC. Amino acid sequence: CASSLGGDYNEQFF. The entire variable domain, with the rest obtained from reference TRBV11-3 and TRBJ2-1, is as follows: EAGVVQSPRYKIIEKKQPVAFWCNPISGHNTLYWYLQNLGQGPELLIRYENEEAVDDSQLPKDRFSAERLKGVDSTLKIQPAELGDSAVYLCASSLGGDYNEQFFGPGTRLTVL.

A few counts support this clone. The J gene is TRBJ2-5, the V gene TRBV7-2, with 8 positions matching TRBD1. The CDR3 covers 15 residues. V lost 4 bases, J lost 3 bases, and 7 bases stayed unmatched. The germline CDR1 and CDR2 sequences are SGHTA and FQGNSA. CDR3 sequence: CASSSHLTGEETQYF. CDR3 nucleotides: TGTGCCAGCAGCTCCCACTTGACAGGGGAAGAGACCCAGTACTTC.

The genes are TRBV14 and TRBJ1-1; D is possibly TRBD1 (6 bases). V gave up 3 bases and J gave up 1 base, with 9 bases separating them. Germline CDR1 and CDR2: SGHDN and FVKESK. The CDR3 length is 14 residues. The CDR3 sequence: CASSQGHPNTEAFF. CDR3 sequence (DNA): TGTGCCAGCAGCCAGGGACACCCGAACACTGAAGCTTTCTTT. The whole variable domain, filled in from reference TRBV14 and TRBJ1-1, reads EAGVTQFPSHSVIEKGQTVTLRCDPISGHDNLYWYRRVMGKEIKFLLHFVKESKQDESGMPNNRFLAERTGGTYSTLKVQPAELEDSGVYFCASSQGHPNTEAFFGQGTRLTVV.

This clone was seen once. The chain has TRBV6-5 and TRBJ1-2; D remains ambiguous. The CDR3 runs 12 residues. The ends were cut back, 11 bases at V and 7 bases at J, with 17 bases in the middle. Per germline, CDR1 MNHEY and CDR2 SVGAGI. In DNA, the CDR3 is TGTGCCGGCTCTTCCCCGGGAAGTGGCTACACCTTC. Its protein product is CAGSSPGSGYTF.

The CDR3 sequence is CASSLRPNQETQYF. CDR3 DNA: TGTGCCAGCAGCTTGAGGCCTAACCAAGAGACCCAGTACTTC. This rearrangement joins TRBV5-5 to TRBJ2-5, with D unclear. Germline V gives CDR1 SGHKS, CDR2 YYEKEE (reference sequence). V lost 1 base to trimming and J lost 0 bases, with 7 bases between them. This CDR3 has 14 residues.

This chain joins TRBV2 and TRBJ1-6; TRBD1 is a possible D gene (5 bases). The CDR3 loop spans 14 amino acids. V lost 7 bases and J 5 bases, leaving 12 bases between the germline ends. Germline CDR1 reads SNHLY; CDR2 reads FYNNEI. The CDR3 reads CASTQGSDNSPLHF. The CDR3 DNA is TGTGCCAGCACCCAGGGTTCGGATAATTCACCCCTCCACTTT.

This rearrangement joins TRBV5-6 to TRBJ2-1, with 7 bases matching TRBD2. The CDR3 is 15 residues long. Germline assignment: CDR1 SGHDT and CDR2 YYEEEE. The V and J ends lost 0 bases and 7 bases, in that order; junction bases with no gene match: 7. CDR3 loop: CASSLAAREGNEQFF. CDR3 nucleotide sequence: TGTGCCAGCAGCTTGGCGGCAAGGGAGGGGAATGAGCAGTTCTTC.

This clone was recorded only once. The CDR3 sequence: CASSSDWQGEQYF. The CDR3 region has the DNA TGTGCCAGCAGTTCAGACTGGCAAGGCGAGCAGTACTTC. The genes are TRBV27 and TRBJ2-7; D gene ambiguous. Per germline, CDR1 MNHEY and CDR2 SMNVEV (reference sequence). The V and J ends lost 4 bases and 6 bases respectively, with 13 bases between them. The CDR3 spans 13 residues.

This clone was detected only once. CDR3 coding DNA: TGCGCCAGCAGCCGGAGGGGGCAAGAGACCCAGTACTTC. Translated: CASSRRGQETQYF. This rearrangement joins TRBV5-1 to TRBJ2-5; D assignment may be TRBD1 or TRBD2 (6 bases each). Trimming stripped 4 bases from V and 2 bases from J, with 9 bases between. Looked up from germline, CDR1 is SGHRS and CDR2 is YFSETQ. The CDR3 has 13 amino acids.

The chain uses TRBV27 and TRBJ2-7; 8 nucleotides align to TRBD1. This CDR3 region has 13 residues. V was pared by 6 bases and J by 4 bases, with 5 bases of the junction left unmatched. From germline, CDR1 is MNHEY and CDR2 SMNVEV (reference sequence). The CDR3, as DNA: TGTGCCAGCAGGTCAGGGGGCGCGTACGAGCAGTACTTC. Translation: CASRSGGAYEQYF.

The V gene is TRBV27, the J gene TRBJ2-1, with 9 bases identical to TRBD1. The V segment lost 5 bases and the J segment 2 bases; nucleotides outside the gene matches: 7. The CDR3 extends over 16 amino acids. Germline V lookup: CDR1 MNHEY, CDR2 SMNVEV (reference sequence). CDR3 residues: CASSPPTGGAYNEQFF. Written as DNA, the CDR3 is TGTGCCAGCAGTCCCCCGACAGGGGGTGCCTACAATGAGCAGTTCTTC.

The chain combines TRBV5-6 with TRBJ2-5; no firm D call. Trimming pared 1 base from V and 0 bases from J, leaving 7 bases between. This CDR3 is 14 amino acids long. The germline V gene has CDR1 SGHDT and CDR2 YYEEEE. The CDR3 sequence: CASSLLRNQETQYF. DNA for the CDR3: TGTGCCAGCAGCTTGCTACGGAACCAAGAGACCCAGTACTTC. Complete variable domain (other parts from reference TRBV5-6 and TRBJ2-5): DAGVTQSPTHLIKTRGQQVTLRCSPKSGHDTVSWYQQALGQGPQFIFQYYEEEERQRGNFPDRFSGHQFPNYSSELNVNALLLGDSALYLCASSLLRNQETQYFGPGTRLLVL.

The gene calls are TRBV5-1 and TRBJ1-2; D remains unclear. Trimming pared 0 bases from V and 8 bases from J, leaving 17 bases between. From germline, CDR1 is SGHRS and CDR2 YFSETQ. The CDR3 runs to 15 residues. Here the CDR3 DNA reads TGCGCCAGCAGCTTGGGCGGAAGCGAGCCCCGCGGCTACACCTTC. It encodes CASSLGGSEPRGYTF.

V is TRBV5-6 and J is TRBJ2-4; 8 nucleotides line up with TRBD2. V shed 4 bases, J shed 13 bases, and the junction held 10 bases outside the gene matches. This CDR3 is 13 amino acids long. Germline assignment: CDR1 SGHDT and CDR2 YYEEEE. The CDR3 spells CASSRDGGGPQYF. The CDR3 DNA follows: TGTGCCAGCAGCCGGGATGGCGGGGGGCCCCAGTACTTC.

The V and J genes are TRBV10-3 and TRBJ2-7, with 8 bases identical to TRBD1. Germline V gene lookup returns CDR1 ENHRY and CDR2 SYGVKD. V shed 6 bases and J 0 bases; nucleotides not matched to a gene: 7. The CDR3 sequence is 15 residues long. For the CDR3, the DNA is TGTGCCATCAGCCCGGGACAGGTGAGCTCCTACGAGCAGTACTTC. Protein: CAISPGQVSSYEQYF.

This sequence joins TRBV7-2 and TRBJ2-1; tentatively, D is TRBD2 (6 bases). CDR3 size: 18 residues. Trimming removed 4 bases from V and 2 bases from J, with 21 bases in between. Per the germline V gene, CDR1 is SGHTA and CDR2 is FQGNSA. CDR3 region: CASSSPRPAGRAYNEQFF. The CDR3, as DNA: TGTGCCAGCAGCTCCCCCCGGCCGGCGGGACGGGCCTACAATGAGCAGTTCTTC.

This clone showed up just once. The rearrangement links TRBV27 to TRBJ1-1; D call uncertain. Germline V gene lookup returns CDR1 MNHEY and CDR2 SMNVEV (reference sequence). The ends were cut back, 7 bases at V and 5 bases at J, with 14 bases in the middle. There are 13 residues in the CDR3. CDR3 protein: CASKGPERTEAFF. The CDR3 DNA is TGTGCCAGCAAAGGTCCCGAGCGGACTGAAGCTTTCTTT.

This sequence joins TRBV5-6 and TRBJ2-7; 12 bases fit TRBD2. The V segment lost 4 bases and the J segment 2 bases; nucleotides outside the gene matches: 7. The length of the CDR3 is 16 residues. Looked up from germline, CDR1 is SGHDT and CDR2 is YYEEEE. This CDR3 is CASSRLAGEGAYEQYF. CDR3 DNA sequence: TGTGCCAGCAGCCGACTAGCGGGAGAAGGGGCCTACGAGCAGTACTTC.

The rearrangement uses TRBV7-2 and TRBJ1-2; 12 bases map to TRBD1. Looked up from germline, CDR1 is SGHTA and CDR2 is FQGNSA. The CDR3 is 16 amino acids. V gave up 2 bases and J gave up 7 bases; unmatched junction bases: 8. The CDR3 is CASSLRAGQGAGGYTF. CDR3 nucleotide sequence: TGTGCCAGCAGCTTACGAGCGGGACAGGGGGCTGGTGGCTACACCTTC.

The rearrangement joins TRBV6-5 to TRBJ2-2; 8 bases agree with TRBD1. Germline trimming cut 6 bases from V and 3 bases from J; bases unmatched to any gene: 6. Germline V lookup: CDR1 MNHEY, CDR2 SVGAGI. This CDR3 comprises 15 residues. The CDR3 protein is CASRMGDRYTGELFF. As DNA, the CDR3 is TGTGCCAGCAGGATGGGGGACAGGTACACCGGGGAGCTGTTTTTT.

The rearrangement uses TRBV28 and TRBJ2-5; D is possibly TRBD1 (5 bases). Trimming pared 6 bases from V and 0 bases from J, leaving 11 bases between. CDR1 and CDR2 from the germline V gene are MDHEN and SYDVKM. This CDR3 spans 14 amino acids. The CDR3 loop is CASSPTDYQETQYF. The CDR3 nucleotides are TGTGCCAGCAGCCCGACAGACTACCAAGAGACCCAGTACTTC.

V and J are TRBV13 and TRBJ2-1; no firm D call. Trimming took off 0 bases at V and 6 bases at J, with 6 bases between the two ends. This CDR3 has 13 residues. Germline V lookup: CDR1 PRHDT, CDR2 FYEKMQ (reference sequence). The DNA of the CDR3 is TGTGCCAGCAGCTTAGGGAGAATCAATGAGCAGTTCTTC. Protein product: CASSLGRINEQFF.

The chain couples TRBV6-4 to TRBJ2-1; 9 bases are shared with TRBD2. The J segment lost 2 bases and the V segment lost 5 bases, leaving 7 bases of the junction unmatched. The CDR3 is 16 amino acids. The V gene's germline CDR1 is MRHNA and CDR2 SNTAGT. The CDR3 loop is CASSPTGTSTYNEQFF. In DNA form, the CDR3 reads TGTGCCAGCAGTCCCACCGGGACTAGCACCTACAATGAGCAGTTCTTC.

This clone was recorded a few times. The chain combines TRBV4-3 with TRBJ2-7; D perhaps matches TRBD1 (6 bases). Trimming removed 3 bases from V and 2 bases from J, with 17 bases in between. Germline loops: CDR1 LGHNA, CDR2 YSLEER. The CDR3 totals 16 residues. The DNA for the CDR3 is TGCGCCAGCAGCCATCTTACCGGGACACCGACCTACGAGCAGTACTTC. Translating it yields CASSHLTGTPTYEQYF.